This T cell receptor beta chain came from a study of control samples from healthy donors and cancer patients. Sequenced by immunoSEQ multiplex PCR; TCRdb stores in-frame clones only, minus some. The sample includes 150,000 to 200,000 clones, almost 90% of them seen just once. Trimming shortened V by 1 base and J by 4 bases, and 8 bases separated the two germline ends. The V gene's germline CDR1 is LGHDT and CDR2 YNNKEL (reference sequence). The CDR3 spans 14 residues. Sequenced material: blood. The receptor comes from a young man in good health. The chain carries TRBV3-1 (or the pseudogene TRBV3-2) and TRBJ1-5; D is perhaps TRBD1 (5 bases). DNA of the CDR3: TGTGCCAGCAGCCAAGCTGGGGCAAATCAGCCCCAGCATTTT. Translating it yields CASSQAGANQPQHF.